This entry concerns a single TCR beta chain. The antigen remains undetermined. The sample is drawn from a study of cytomegalovirus exposure and HLA in healthy donors. Study context: Within the Caucasian-associated ancestry cluster were more than 75% of the roughly 400 genotyped donors. Notes on the study in general: Analysis performed later found roughly 17,000 TCR beta sequences associated with HLA alleles at 0.05 false discovery rate. Confirmation was obtained in vitro that a few CMV-associated chains are specific for CMV antigens.

With 60 Vbeta and 13 Jbeta primers, the PCR was carried out. The assay was immunoSEQ multiplex PCR, and TCRdb's table has in-frame clones only and misses some. The sample has about 130,000 clones, about three quarters seen once. The receptor's source is a woman aged 55-69 years in good health and CMV-seropositive. The sample consisted of PBMCs.

The CDR3 region is CASNLAGRREKLFF. In nucleotides, the CDR3 is TGTGCCAGTAACTTAGCGGGGCGGCGAGAAAAACTGTTTTTT. The chain carries TRBV19 and TRBJ1-4; weak D call: TRBD1 (5 bases). The germline V gene encodes CDR1 LNHDA and CDR2 SQIVND (reference sequence). V lost 7 bases, J lost 8 bases, and 17 bases lay in between. This CDR3 is built from 14 residues.